This TCR beta chain was captured by sequencing in a study of PD-1 blockade in classical Hodgkin lymphoma. CDR1 is SGHNT, CDR2 YYREEE, per germline (reference sequence). The CDR3 extends over 14 amino acids. V lost 4 bases and J lost 2, with 13 bases in between. All patients relapsed after autologous stem cell transplantation, and brentuximab vedotin exposure varied. In regard to this clone: Its antigen is not known.

Sequencing used immunoSEQ multiplex PCR; TCRdb keeps in-frame clones, though not all of them. The repertoire holds 50,000 to 75,000 clones, with 88% as singletons. Study conclusions and caveats: Complete responders' baseline diversity resembled that of newly diagnosed patients. Newly diagnosed patients were said to have less baseline TCR diversity than healthy donors did. Nivolumab initiated under 1 year post-ASCT led to patient exclusion.

The TCR was taken from a human donor with classical Hodgkin lymphoma. The source material was peripheral blood mononuclear cells (PBMCs), sampled at baseline. The chain carries TRBV5-4 and TRBJ2-7, with D possibly TRBD1 on 6 matching bases. CDR3: CASSLLQGTYEQYF. The DNA of the CDR3 is TGTGCCAGCAGCCTCCTACAGGGCACCTACGAGCAGTACTTC. Based on the CDR3 plus reference TRBV5-4 and TRBJ2-7, the full variable domain is ETGVTQSPTHLIKTRGQQVTLRCSSQSGHNTVSWYQQALGQGPQFIFQYYREEENGRGNFPPRFSGLQFPNYSSELNVNALELDDSALYLCASSLLQGTYEQYFGPGTRLTVT.